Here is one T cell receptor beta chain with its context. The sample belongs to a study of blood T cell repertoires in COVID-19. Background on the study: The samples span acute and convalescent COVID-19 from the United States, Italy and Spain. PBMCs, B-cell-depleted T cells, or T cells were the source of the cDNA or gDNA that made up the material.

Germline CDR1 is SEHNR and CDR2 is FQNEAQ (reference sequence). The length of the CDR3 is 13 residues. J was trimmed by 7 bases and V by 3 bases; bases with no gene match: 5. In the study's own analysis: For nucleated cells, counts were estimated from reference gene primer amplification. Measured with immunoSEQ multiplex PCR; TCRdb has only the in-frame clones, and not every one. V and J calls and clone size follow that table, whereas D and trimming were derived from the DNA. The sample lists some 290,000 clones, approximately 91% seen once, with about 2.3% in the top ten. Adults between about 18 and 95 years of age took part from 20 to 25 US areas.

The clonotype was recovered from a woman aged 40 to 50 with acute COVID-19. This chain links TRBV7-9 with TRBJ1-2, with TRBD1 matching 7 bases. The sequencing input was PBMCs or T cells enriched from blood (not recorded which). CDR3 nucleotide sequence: TGTGCCAGCAGCTTGGACAGGCTGGGTGGCTACACCTTC. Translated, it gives CASSLDRLGGYTF.